The rows below give T cell receptor beta chains drawn from one sample of a study of T cell repertoires in cytomegalovirus infection. TCRdb fed the reads into MiXCR, producing one record per CDR3 protein. Found here are a few hundred thousand distinct CDR3 sequences, roughly 25% of them singletons; the top ten hold less than 15%. No antigen has been identified for these receptors. This specimen consisted of cultured PBMCs, obtained from culture after CMV antigen stimulation. Receptor source: a human donor in good health (CMV status not recorded). Some clones in this sample may be carry-over from other donors' samples. Both conserved end residues are part of each CDR3.

V: TRBV7-9
J: TRBJ2-1
CDR3: CASTAGTGGINEQFF

V: TRBV7-2
J: TRBJ1-6
CDR3: CASSFTPYNSPLHF

V: TRBV11-3
J: TRBJ2-2
CDR3: CASSFGENTGELFF

V: TRBV7-2
J: TRBJ1-4
CDR3: CASSPQGGQAKLFF

V: TRBV15
J: TRBJ1-4
CDR3: CATSPTGQGPGGEKLFF

V: TRBV15
J: TRBJ2-3
CDR3: CATSTPNTDTQYF

V: TRBV7-8
J: TRBJ1-2
CDR3: CASSLDPTGRIYGYTF

V: TRBV28
J: TRBJ1-2
CDR3: CASTRQGYGYTF

V: TRBV7-9
J: TRBJ2-1
CDR3: CASRGWGTGASYNEQFF

V: TRBV6-2/TRBV6-3
J: TRBJ1-2
CDR3: CASSVGTGNGYTF

V: TRBV19
J: TRBJ1-5
CDR3: CASSTPLGGGYQPQHF

V: TRBV7-2
J: TRBJ2-3
CDR3: CASSLEGSGVGTDTQYF

V: TRBV7-4
J: TRBJ1-4
CDR3: CASSSRSAREKLFF

V: TRBV5-4
J: TRBJ1-5
CDR3: CASSFSPERNQHF

V: TRBV4-1
J: TRBJ2-2
CDR3: CASSQDSGRAVNTGELFF

V: TRBV5-1
J: TRBJ2-1
CDR3: CASSPDRPNNEQFF

V: TRBV27
J: TRBJ2-7
CDR3: CASSLSAGGYEQYF

V: TRBV7-3
J: TRBJ2-1
CDR3: CASSVQTSDEQFF

V: TRBV20-1
J: TRBJ1-1
CDR3: CSARDSAQGSTEAFF

V: TRBV6-2/TRBV6-3
J: TRBJ1-3
CDR3: CASRTDSHSGNTIYF

V: TRBV14
J: TRBJ1-1
CDR3: CASSQVGIWGRMNTEAFF

V: TRBV20-1
J: TRBJ1-1
CDR3: CSASTRGLTGNTEAFF

V: TRBV19
J: TRBJ1-2
CDR3: CASSVSETLLYGYTF

V: TRBV30
J: TRBJ2-1
CDR3: CAWSVLGNEQFF

V: TRBV6-1
J: TRBJ2-1
CDR3: CASSDTSYNEQFF

V: TRBV7-8
J: TRBJ2-7
CDR3: CASTLAGSSYEQYF

V: TRBV24-1
J: TRBJ2-5
CDR3: CATRGQLQETQYF

V: TRBV11-2
J: TRBJ2-2
CDR3: CASSLGAKNTGELFF

V: TRBV20-1
J: TRBJ2-3
CDR3: CSAREPLAGDSDTQYF

V: TRBV6-5
J: TRBJ2-3
CDR3: CASYSGDTDTQYF

V: TRBV7-8
J: TRBJ2-1
CDR3: CASSLGTLVGQFF

V: TRBV20-1
J: TRBJ1-4
CDR3: CSARGPGGGEKLFF

V: TRBV6-2/TRBV6-3
J: TRBJ2-3
CDR3: CASRLSTGDTTDTQYF

V: TRBV6-1
J: TRBJ1-6
CDR3: CASSSPGPGGSPLHF

V: TRBV7-7
J: TRBJ2-5
CDR3: CASSLRAGEGETQYF

V: TRBV7-2
J: TRBJ2-3
CDR3: CASSLTSGAPGDTQYF

V: TRBV4-1
J: TRBJ2-1
CDR3: CASRRTSGRGLDEQFF

V: TRBV7-4
J: TRBJ2-4
CDR3: CASSLIGREDIQYF

V: TRBV7-6
J: TRBJ2-3
CDR3: CASSLAPPSGSVDTQYF

V: TRBV7-9
J: TRBJ1-2
CDR3: CASSPDREYGYTF

V: TRBV28
J: TRBJ2-7
CDR3: CASSQNYRDRIQFYEQYF

V: TRBV7-2
J: TRBJ1-5
CDR3: CASSLANGPRPQHF

V: TRBV7-6
J: TRBJ2-1
CDR3: CASSSETSGGYNEQFF

V: TRBV10-3
J: TRBJ1-5
CDR3: CAISEGLSNQPQHF

V: TRBV7-2
J: TRBJ2-3
CDR3: CASSLAIGGTDTQYF

V: TRBV3-1
J: TRBJ1-3
CDR3: CASSQARDRWNTIYF

V: TRBV4-1
J: TRBJ2-1
CDR3: CASSQGGRESTRRGNSYNEQFF

V: TRBV7-2
J: TRBJ1-1
CDR3: CASSLTGPRSITFF

V: TRBV9
J: TRBJ2-5
CDR3: CASSVSGTSGETQYF